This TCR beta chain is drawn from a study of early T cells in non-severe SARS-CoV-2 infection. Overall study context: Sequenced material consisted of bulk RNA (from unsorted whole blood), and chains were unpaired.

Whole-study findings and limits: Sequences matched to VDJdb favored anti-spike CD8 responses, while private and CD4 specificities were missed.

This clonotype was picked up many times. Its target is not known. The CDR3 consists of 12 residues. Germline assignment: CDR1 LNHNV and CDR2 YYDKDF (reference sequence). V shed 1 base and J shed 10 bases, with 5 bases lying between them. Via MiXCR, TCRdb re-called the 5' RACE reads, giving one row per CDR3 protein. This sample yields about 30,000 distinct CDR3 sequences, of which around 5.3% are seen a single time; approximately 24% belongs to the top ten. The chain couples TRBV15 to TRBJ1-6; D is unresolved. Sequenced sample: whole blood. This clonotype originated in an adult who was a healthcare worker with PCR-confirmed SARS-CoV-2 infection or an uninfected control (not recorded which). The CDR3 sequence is CATSRGRSPLHF. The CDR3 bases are TGTGCCACCAGCAGAGGACGATCACCCCTCCACTTT.